A single sample gave rise to the 9 T cell receptor beta chains below, sequenced in a study of blood T cell repertoires in COVID-19. Here immunoSEQ multiplex PCR was the method, and the copy in TCRdb shows in-frame clones only, minus some. The data contain around 270,000 clones, under 90% of them seen just once; the ten biggest clones take up 4.2%. The sequencing sample was made of peripheral blood. The receptor source for this set is a man in his fifties or sixties with acute or convalescent COVID-19.

The chain carries TRBV12-3 or TRBV12-4 and TRBJ1-2, with TRBD1 identical over 7 bases. The length of the CDR3 is 13 residues. V shed 5 bases, J shed 5 bases, and the junction held 5 bases outside the gene matches. The CDR3 DNA reads TGTGCCAGCAGTAGGGACAGTGGGTATGGCTACACCTTC. Residues: CASSRDSGYGYTF.

Points on this clone: The junction does not match germline at one end; this may be a read error. This rearrangement joins TRBV7-7 to TRBJ1-1, with TRBD1 matching 7 bases. Germline assignment: CDR1 SSHAT and CDR2 FNYEAQ (reference sequence). This CDR3 has 13 residues. The CDR3 DNA reads TGTGCTAGCAGCTTGACAGGGAGCACTGAAGCTTTCTTT. This codes for CASSLTGSTEAFF.

This clone was found a few times. The chain employs TRBV7-6 and TRBJ2-2; 13 bases map to TRBD2. From germline, CDR1 is SGHVS and CDR2 FNYEAQ. With V trimmed by 5 bases and J by 2 bases, 5 bases remained unmatched. This CDR3 is built from 17 residues. The CDR3 loop reads CASSPGTSGTNTGELFF. Written as DNA, the CDR3 is TGTGCCAGCAGCCCTGGGACTAGCGGGACCAACACCGGGGAGCTGTTTTTT.

The genes are TRBV6-5 and TRBJ2-5; possibly TRBD2 for D (5 bases). Germline values: CDR1 MNHEY, CDR2 SVGAGI. V gave up 5 bases and J gave up 0 bases, with 13 bases separating them. This CDR3 has 15 residues. The CDR3 DNA sequence: TGTGCCAGCAGTCTCGAGCGGACTTACCAAGAGACCCAGTACTTC. Residues: CASSLERTYQETQYF.

To note about this clone: Mismatch with germline at one junction end may stem from a read error. Additional DNA sequences in this sample encode the identical CDR3. This sequence joins TRBV4-1 and TRBJ1-5; 9 nucleotides match TRBD1. This CDR3 contains 16 residues. Germline CDR1 and CDR2: MGHRA and YSYEKL. The CDR3 is CASSQGTGTLNQPQHF. The CDR3 DNA reads as TGCGCTAGCAGCCAAGGGACAGGGACATTGAATCAGCCCCAGCATTTT.

This clone was recorded once. The CDR3 loop is CASSQLAGGNTGELFF. CDR3 sequence (DNA): TGCGCCAGCAGCCAACTAGCGGGGGGCAACACCGGGGAGCTGTTTTTT. V usage is TRBV5-1 and J usage is TRBJ2-2; 12 nucleotides agree with TRBD2. Germline lookup yields CDR1 SGHRS and CDR2 YFSETQ. This CDR3 spans 16 amino acids. The trim removed 4 bases at V and 2 bases at J, leaving 3 bases unmatched.

V gene TRBV10-3 combines with J gene TRBJ2-3; 12 bases align to TRBD2. Trimming removed 10 bases from V and 2 bases from J; junction bases left unmatched: 4. The CDR3 runs to 14 residues. Per the germline V gene, CDR1 is ENHRY and CDR2 is SYGVKD. The CDR3 DNA sequence: TGTGCCACACGGACTAGCGGGAACACAGATACGCAGTATTTT. Its protein is CATRTSGNTDTQYF.

V and J are TRBV10-3 and TRBJ1-2; D gene unclear. Germline V gene sequence: CDR1 ENHRY, CDR2 SYGVKD. The CDR3 sequence is 13 residues long. Trimming pared 2 bases from V and 0 bases from J, leaving 4 bases between. The CDR3, as DNA: TGTGCCATCAGTGAGCAGACTAACTATGGCTACACCTTC. It specifies CAISEQTNYGYTF.

This clone has a handful of counts. The chain uses TRBV3-1 (or the pseudogene TRBV3-2) and TRBJ2-5, with 8 bases matching TRBD2. The ends lost 1 base at V and 10 bases at J; junction bases unmatched: 2. Germline loops: CDR1 LGHDT, CDR2 YNNKEL (reference sequence). The CDR3 loop spans 12 amino acids. DNA for the CDR3: TGTGCCAGCAGCCAAGGGGGACTAGACCAGTACTTC. Translating gives CASSQGGLDQYF.